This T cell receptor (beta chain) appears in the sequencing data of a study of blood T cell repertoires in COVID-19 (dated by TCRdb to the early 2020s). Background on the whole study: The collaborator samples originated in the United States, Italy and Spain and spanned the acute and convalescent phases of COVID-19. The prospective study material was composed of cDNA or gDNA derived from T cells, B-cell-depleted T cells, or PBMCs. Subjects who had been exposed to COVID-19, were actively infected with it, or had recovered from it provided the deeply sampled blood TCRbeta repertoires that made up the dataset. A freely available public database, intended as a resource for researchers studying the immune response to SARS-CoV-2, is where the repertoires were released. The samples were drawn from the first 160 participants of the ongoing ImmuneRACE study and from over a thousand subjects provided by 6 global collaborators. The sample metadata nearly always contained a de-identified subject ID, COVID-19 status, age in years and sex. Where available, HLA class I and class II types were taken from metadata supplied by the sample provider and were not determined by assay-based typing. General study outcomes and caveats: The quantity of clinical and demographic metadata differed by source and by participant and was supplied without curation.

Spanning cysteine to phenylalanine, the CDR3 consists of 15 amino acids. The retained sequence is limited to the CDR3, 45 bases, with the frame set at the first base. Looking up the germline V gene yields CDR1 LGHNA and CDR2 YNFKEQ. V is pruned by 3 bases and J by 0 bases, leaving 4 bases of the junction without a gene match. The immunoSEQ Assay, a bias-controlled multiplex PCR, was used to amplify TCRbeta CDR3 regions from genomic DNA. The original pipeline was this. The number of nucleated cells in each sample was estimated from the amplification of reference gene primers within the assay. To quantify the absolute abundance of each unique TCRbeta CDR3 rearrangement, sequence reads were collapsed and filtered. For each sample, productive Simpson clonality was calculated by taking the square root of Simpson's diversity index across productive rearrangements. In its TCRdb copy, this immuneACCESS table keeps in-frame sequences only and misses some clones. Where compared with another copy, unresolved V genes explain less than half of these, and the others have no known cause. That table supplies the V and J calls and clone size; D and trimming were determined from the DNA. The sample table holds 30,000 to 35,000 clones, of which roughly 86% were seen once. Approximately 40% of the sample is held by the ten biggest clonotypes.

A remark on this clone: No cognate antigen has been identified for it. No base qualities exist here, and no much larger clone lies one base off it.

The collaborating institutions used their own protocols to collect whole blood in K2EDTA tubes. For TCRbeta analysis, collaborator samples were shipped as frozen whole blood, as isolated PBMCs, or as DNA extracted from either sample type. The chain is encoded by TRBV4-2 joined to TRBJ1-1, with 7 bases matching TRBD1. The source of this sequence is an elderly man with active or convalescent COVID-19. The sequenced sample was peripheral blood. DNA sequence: TGTGCCAGCAGCCAGACGGACAGGTTGAACACTGAAGCTTTCTTT. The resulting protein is CASSQTDRLNTEAFF.